This TCR beta chain was captured by sequencing in a study of chemoradiotherapy in HPV16-positive cancers (dated by TCRdb to the early 2020s). At the level of the whole study: Candidate HPV-specific T-cell clones and common TCR motifs were defined through functional T-cell assays on cells from a couple of HPV16-positive patients. The study asked whether T-cell immunity against the HPV oncoproteins E6 and E7 changes during chemoradiotherapy and whether it affects survival. TCR repertoires from 86 patients with HPV-related cancers were then used to track the candidate HPV-specific TCRs and motifs. The investigation overall reported the following: Only a couple of HPV16-positive patients were used to derive the functional definition of HPV-specific T cells, and the survival association was reported for HPV16-positive patients. Improved recurrence-free survival in HPV16-positive patients was associated with expansion of HPV-responsive T cells during chemoradiotherapy. Expansion of candidate HPV-specific clones and E7-related TCR motifs was observed in the tumor microenvironment during treatment, whereas no such expansion was observed for non-HPV-specific T cells.

Libraries came from the immunoSEQ multiplex PCR assay. TCRdb limited this immuneACCESS table to in-frame rearrangements with V and J called. A share of clones is missing; checked studies link under half to unresolved V genes, and the rest is unexplained. The sample yields 30,000 to 40,000 clones; about nine tenths were counted once. 3.6% of the sample is held by the ten biggest clonotypes. On this clone: The target of this receptor is not known. No per-base quality is available; no much larger clone lies one base away.

Repertoires were sampled multiple times during chemoradiotherapy, which allowed clonal expansion in the tumor microenvironment to be followed. The CDR3 covers 17 residues, taking in both the cysteine and the phenylalanine. The entry retains the CDR3 DNA only, 51 bases that are in frame from base 1. According to the germline V gene, CDR1 reads SGDLS and CDR2 reads YYNGEE. The junction shows trimming of 6 bases on V and 0 bases on J, plus 20 bases between the germline ends. The origin of this receptor is a human donor with HPV-associated anogenital cancer. The material sequenced was blood, taken from a patient who underwent chemoradiotherapy. The chain is made from TRBV9 and TRBJ2-3; the best D guess is TRBD2, with 6 bases matching. The CDR3 region: CASTPPRAGSSTDTQYF. DNA sequence: TGTGCCAGCACCCCGCCTCGCGCGGGATCTAGCACAGATACGCAGTATTTT.